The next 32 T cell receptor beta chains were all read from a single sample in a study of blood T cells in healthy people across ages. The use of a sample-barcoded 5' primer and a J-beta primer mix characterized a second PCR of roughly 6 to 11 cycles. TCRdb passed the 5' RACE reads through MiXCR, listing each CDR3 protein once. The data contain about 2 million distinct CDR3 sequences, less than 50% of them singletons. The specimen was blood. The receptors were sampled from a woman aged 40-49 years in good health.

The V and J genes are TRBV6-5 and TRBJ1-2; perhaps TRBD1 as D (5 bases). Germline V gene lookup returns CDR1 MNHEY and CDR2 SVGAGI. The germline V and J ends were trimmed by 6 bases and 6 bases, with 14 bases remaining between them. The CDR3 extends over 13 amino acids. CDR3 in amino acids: CASRQRSGNGYTF. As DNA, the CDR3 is TGTGCCAGCAGGCAAAGATCAGGGAATGGCTACACCTTC.

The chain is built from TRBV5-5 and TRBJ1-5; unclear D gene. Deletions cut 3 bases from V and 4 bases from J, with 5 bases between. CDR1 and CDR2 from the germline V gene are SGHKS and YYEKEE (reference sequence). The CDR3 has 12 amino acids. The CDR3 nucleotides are TGTGCCAGCAGCTATAATAATCAGCCCCAGCATTTT. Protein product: CASSYNNQPQHF.

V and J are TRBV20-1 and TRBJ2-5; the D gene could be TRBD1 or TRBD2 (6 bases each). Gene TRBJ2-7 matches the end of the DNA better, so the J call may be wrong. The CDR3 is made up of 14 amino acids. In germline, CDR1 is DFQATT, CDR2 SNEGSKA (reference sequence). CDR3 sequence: CSAPEGGLFREQYF. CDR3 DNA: TGCAGTGCGCCGGAAGGGGGGCTCTTCCGCGAGCAGTACTTC.

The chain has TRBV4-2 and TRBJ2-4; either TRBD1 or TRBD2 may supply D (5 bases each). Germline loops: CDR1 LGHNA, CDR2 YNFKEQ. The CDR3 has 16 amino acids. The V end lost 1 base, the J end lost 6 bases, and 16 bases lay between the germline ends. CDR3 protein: CASSQGGPPMGNIQYF. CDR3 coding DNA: TGTGCCAGCAGCCAAGGGGGACCCCCGATGGGAAACATTCAGTACTTC.

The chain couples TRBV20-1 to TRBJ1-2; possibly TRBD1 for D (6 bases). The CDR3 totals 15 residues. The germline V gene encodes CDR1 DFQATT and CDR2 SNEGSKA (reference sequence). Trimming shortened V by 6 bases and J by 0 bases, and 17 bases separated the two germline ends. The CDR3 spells CSAVNGQPTNYGYTF. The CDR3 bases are TGCAGTGCCGTAAACGGACAGCCTACTAACTATGGCTACACCTTC.

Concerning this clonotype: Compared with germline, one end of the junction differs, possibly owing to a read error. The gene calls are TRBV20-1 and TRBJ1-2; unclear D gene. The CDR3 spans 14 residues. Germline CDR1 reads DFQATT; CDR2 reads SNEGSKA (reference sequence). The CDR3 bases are TGCAGTGCCCCGCAGAGCTTCCCCCCGGATGGCTGCACCTTC. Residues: CSAPQSFPPDGCTF.

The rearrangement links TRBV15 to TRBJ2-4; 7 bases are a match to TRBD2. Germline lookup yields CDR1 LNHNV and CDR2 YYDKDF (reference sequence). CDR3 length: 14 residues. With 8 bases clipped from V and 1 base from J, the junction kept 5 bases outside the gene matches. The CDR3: CATSAGRAKNIQYF. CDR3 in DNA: TGTGCCACCTCAGCGGGGAGGGCCAAAAACATTCAGTACTTC.

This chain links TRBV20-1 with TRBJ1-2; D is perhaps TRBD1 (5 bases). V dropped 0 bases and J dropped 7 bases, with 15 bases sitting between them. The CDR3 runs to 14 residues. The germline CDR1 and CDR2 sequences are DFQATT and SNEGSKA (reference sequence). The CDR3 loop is CSARDLVRVGGYTF. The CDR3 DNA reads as TGCAGTGCTAGAGATTTGGTCAGGGTGGGTGGCTACACCTTC.

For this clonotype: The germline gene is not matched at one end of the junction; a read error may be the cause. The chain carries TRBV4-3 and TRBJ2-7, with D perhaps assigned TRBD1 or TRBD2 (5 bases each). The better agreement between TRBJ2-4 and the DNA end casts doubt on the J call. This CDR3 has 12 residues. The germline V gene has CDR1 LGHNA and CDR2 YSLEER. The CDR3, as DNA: TGCGCCAACAGCCAAGGGGAGAACATTCAGTACTTC. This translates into CANSQGENIQYF.

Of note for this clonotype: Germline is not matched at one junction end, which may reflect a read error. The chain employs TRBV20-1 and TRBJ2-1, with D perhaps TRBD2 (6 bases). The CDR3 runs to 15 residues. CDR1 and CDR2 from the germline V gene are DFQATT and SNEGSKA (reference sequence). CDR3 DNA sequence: TGCAGTGCCAGAGATGGGGGGTCCCCGAGCAATGAGCAGTTCTTC. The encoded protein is CSARDGGSPSNEQFF.

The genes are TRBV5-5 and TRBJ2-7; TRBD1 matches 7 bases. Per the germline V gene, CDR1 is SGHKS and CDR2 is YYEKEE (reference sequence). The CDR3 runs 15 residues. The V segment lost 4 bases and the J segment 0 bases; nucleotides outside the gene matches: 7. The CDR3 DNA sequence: TGTGCCAGCAGCCCAAGGACAGGTACCTCCTACGAGCAGTACTTC. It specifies CASSPRTGTSYEQYF. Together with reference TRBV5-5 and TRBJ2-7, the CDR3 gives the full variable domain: DAGVTQSPTHLIKTRGQQVTLRCSPISGHKSVSWYQQVLGQGPQFIFQYYEKEERGRGNFPDRFSARQFPNYSSELNVNALLLGDSALYLCASSPRTGTSYEQYFGPGTRLTVT.

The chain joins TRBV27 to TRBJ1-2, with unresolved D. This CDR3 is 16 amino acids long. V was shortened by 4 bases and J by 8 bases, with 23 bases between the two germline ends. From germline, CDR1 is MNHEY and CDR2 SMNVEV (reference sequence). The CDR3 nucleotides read TGTGCCAGCAGTTCTTACGATACCGGGGAATTAGGCGGCTACACCTTC. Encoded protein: CASSSYDTGELGGYTF.

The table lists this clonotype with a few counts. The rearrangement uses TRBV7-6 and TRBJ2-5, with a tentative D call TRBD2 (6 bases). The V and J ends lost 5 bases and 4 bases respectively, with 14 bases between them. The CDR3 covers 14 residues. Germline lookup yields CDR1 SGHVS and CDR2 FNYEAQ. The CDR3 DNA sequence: TGTGCCAGCAGCCGGTGGGGGGTGGGAGAGACCCAGTACTTC. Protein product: CASSRWGVGETQYF.

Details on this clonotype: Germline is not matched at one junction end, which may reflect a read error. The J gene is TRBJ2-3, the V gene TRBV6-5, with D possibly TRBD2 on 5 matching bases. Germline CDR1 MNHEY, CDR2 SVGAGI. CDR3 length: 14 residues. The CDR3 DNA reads TGTGCTAGCAGTTACTCGATCTACGGGAAGACGCAGTATTTT. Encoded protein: CASSYSIYGKTQYF.

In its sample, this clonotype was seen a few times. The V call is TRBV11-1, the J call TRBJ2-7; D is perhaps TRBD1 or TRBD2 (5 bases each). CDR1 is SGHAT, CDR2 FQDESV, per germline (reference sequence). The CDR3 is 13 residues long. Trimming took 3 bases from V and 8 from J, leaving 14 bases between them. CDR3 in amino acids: CASSFGAFVKQYF. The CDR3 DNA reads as TGTGCCAGCAGCTTCGGGGCTTTCGTGAAGCAGTACTTC.

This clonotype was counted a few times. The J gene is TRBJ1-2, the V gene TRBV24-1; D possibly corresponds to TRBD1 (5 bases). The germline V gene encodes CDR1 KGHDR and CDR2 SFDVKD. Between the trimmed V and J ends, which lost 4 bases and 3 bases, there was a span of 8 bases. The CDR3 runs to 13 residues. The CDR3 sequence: CATSEGTDYGYTF. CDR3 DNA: TGTGCCACCAGTGAGGGGACGGACTATGGCTACACCTTC.

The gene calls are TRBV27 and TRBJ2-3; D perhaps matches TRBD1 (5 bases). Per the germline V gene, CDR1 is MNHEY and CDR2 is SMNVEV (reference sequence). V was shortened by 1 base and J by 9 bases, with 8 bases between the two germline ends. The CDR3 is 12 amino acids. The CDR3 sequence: CASSLFQGTQYF. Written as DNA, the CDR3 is TGTGCCAGCAGTTTATTCCAGGGCACGCAGTATTTT.

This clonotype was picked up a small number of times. The chain's CDR3 is CASSQVPAGGHGYTF. CDR3 bases: TGTGCCAGCAGCCAAGTCCCCGCAGGGGGCCATGGCTACACCTTC. The chain recombines TRBV14 with TRBJ1-2; 8 bases agree with TRBD1. V gave up 1 base and J gave up 6 bases; unmatched junction bases: 7. Germline CDR1 is SGHDN and CDR2 is FVKESK. The CDR3 is 15 residues long.

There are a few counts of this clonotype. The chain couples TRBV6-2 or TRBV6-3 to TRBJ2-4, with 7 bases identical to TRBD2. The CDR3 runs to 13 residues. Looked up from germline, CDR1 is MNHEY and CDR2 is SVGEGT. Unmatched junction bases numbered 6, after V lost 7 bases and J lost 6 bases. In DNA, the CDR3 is TGTGCCAGCACGACGGGAGGTAGAAACATTCAGTACTTC. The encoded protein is CASTTGGRNIQYF.

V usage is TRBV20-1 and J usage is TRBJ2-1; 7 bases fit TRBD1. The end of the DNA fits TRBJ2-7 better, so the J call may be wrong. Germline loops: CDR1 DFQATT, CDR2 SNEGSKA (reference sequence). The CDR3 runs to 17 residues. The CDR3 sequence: CSARGFLGTDSYNEQYF. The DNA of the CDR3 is TGCAGTGCTAGAGGCTTCCTCGGGACAGACTCCTACAATGAGCAGTACTTC.

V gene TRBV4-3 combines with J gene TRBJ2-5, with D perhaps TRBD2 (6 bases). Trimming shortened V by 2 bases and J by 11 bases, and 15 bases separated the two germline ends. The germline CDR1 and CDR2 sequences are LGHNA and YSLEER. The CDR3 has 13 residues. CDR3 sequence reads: CASSQWGSGEQYF. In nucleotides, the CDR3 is TGCGCCAGCAGCCAATGGGGTTCGGGGGAGCAGTACTTC.

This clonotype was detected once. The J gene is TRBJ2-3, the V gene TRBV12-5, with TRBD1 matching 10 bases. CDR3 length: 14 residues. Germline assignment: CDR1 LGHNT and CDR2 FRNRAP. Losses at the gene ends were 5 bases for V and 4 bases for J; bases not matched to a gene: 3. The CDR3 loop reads CASGTGQGADTQYF. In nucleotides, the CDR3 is TGTGCTAGTGGTACAGGACAGGGGGCAGATACGCAGTATTTT.

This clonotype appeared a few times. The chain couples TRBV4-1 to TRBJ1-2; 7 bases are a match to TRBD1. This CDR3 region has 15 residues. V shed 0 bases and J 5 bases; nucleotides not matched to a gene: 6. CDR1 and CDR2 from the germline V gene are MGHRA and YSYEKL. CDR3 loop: CASSQDRGQTYGYTF. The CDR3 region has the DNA TGCGCCAGCAGCCAAGATAGGGGGCAGACGTATGGCTACACCTTC.

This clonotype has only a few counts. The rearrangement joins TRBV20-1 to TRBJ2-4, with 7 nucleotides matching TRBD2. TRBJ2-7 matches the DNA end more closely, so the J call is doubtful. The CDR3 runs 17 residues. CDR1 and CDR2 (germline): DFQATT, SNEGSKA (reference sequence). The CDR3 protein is CSARDPFGGVVGYEQYF. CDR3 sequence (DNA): TGCAGTGCTAGAGACCCCTTTGGGGGGGTCGTTGGCTACGAGCAGTACTTC.

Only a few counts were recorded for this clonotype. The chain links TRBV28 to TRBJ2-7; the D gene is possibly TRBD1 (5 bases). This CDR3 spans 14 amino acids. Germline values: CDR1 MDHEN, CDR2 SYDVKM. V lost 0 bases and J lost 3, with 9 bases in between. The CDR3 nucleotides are TGTGCCAGCAGTTTATGGCACAGGAGCTACGAGCAGTACTTC. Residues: CASSLWHRSYEQYF.

The chain's CDR3 is CASSLIPRSNQPQHF. Here the CDR3 DNA reads TGTGCCAGCAGTTTAATCCCCAGGAGCAATCAGCCCCAGCATTTT. This sequence joins TRBV27 and TRBJ1-5; D call uncertain. The ends were cut back, 2 bases at V and 1 base at J, with 9 bases in the middle. The V gene's germline CDR1 is MNHEY and CDR2 SMNVEV (reference sequence). This CDR3 is 15 amino acids long.

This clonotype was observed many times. The CDR3 nucleotides are TGTGCCAGCAGTTTTGGGCTGAGTCAAGAGACCCAGTACTTC. Its protein is CASSFGLSQETQYF. This chain joins TRBV11-2 and TRBJ2-5; D is undetermined. V was shortened by 6 bases and J by 2 bases, with 13 bases between the two germline ends. The CDR3 covers 14 residues. In germline, CDR1 is SGHAT, CDR2 FQNNGV.

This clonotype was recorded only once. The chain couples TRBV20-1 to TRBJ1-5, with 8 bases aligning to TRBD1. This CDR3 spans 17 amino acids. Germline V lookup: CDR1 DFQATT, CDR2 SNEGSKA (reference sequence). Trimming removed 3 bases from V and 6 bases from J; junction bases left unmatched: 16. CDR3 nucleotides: TGCAGTGCTAGTTCCGGCCAAGCAGGGGGCAGAGGTCAGCCCCAGCATTTT. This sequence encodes CSASSGQAGGRGQPQHF.

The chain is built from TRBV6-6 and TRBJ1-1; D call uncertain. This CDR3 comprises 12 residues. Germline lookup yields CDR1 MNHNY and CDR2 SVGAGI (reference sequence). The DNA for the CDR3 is TGTGCGACGGCCGACATGAACACTGAAGCTTTCTTT. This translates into CATADMNTEAFF.

CDR3 amino acids: CAGTDSSFNQPQHF. CDR3 DNA: TGTGCCGGCACGGACAGCTCCTTCAATCAGCCCCAGCATTTT. The rearrangement links TRBV12-3 or TRBV12-4 to TRBJ1-5; a weak D match, TRBD1 (6 bases). The CDR3 contains 14 residues. V was cut by 11 bases and J by 3 bases, with 17 bases left in between.

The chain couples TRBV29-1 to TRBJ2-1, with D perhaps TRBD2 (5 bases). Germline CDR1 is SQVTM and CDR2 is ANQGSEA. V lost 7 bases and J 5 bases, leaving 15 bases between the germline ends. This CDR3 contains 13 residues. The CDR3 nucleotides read TGCAGCGCCCGAGGGCAGTCTCACAATGAGCAGTTCTTC. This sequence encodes CSARGQSHNEQFF.

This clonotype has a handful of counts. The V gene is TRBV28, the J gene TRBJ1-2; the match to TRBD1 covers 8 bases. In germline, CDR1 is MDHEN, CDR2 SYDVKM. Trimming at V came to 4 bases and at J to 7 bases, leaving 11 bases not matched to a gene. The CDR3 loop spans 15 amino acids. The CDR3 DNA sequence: TGTGCCAGCAGTTCTTTACAGGGGGTAGGAGGTGGCTACACCTTC. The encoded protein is CASSSLQGVGGGYTF.